This entry describes one T cell receptor beta chain. There is no known antigen for this receptor. This sample is part of a study of cytomegalovirus exposure and HLA in healthy donors (TCRdb year 2017). Regarding the research as a whole: In an earlier analysis of some 610 of the donors, about 260 Gb of sequence data and 100 million or so unique TCR beta sequences from roughly 200 million T cells were reported. An early release that covered some 640 HLA-typed donors contained about 300 gigabases of sequencing data and some 87 million unique TCR sequences. Among the 398 genotyped donors, around 81% belonged to the genetic ancestry cluster associated with self-reported Caucasian donors. The aim of the study was to test whether cataloging public T cell receptors could identify signatures of past pathogen exposure. The study used immunosequencing to profile the T cell repertoires of about 670 subjects and linked those repertoires to cytomegalovirus serostatus. Along with the approximately 700-subject first cohort, a separate validation cohort of about 110 different subjects was used. The study combined high-throughput TCR immunosequencing, statistical association of individual TCRs with disease status, and machine learning to predict cytomegalovirus infection status. A later analysis re-examined previously published TCR beta repertoires from over 500 donors and added high-resolution HLA genotyping to investigate patterns of TCR occurrence. Rather than drawing on any new phenotypic data, the later analysis identified candidate immune exposures from TCR beta sequences and the way those sequences occurred across donors. To decide whether each TCR beta V gene segment behaved as functional or pseudogenic, an earlier analysis of approximately 600 of the donors relied on high-throughput TCR beta sequencing. Donor age, sex, ethnicity and CMV serostatus were collected together with the repertoire data. In a later genetic analysis, genome-wide SNP genotypes for about 65% of the roughly 670 donors were used, and that subset was treated as a discovery cohort. All discovery cohort repertoires had been generated using a single sequencing platform. HLA typing covered class I and class II loci at four-digit resolution. Typing coverage differed by locus: A, B, C, DRB1 and DQB1 were typed in roughly 620-630 donors, DQA1 in roughly 510, DPA1 in some 600, and DPB1 in 450 to 480. Roughly five DR-DQ haplotypes were handled as single units for association and clustering, since linkage in the cohort was strong. Among a few hundred genotyped donors of the cohort, an average of 235,054 unique TCR beta nucleotide sequences were sequenced per donor, roughly a sixth of them non-productive. The study at large found these results: In a later analysis, HLA-associated TCR beta chains showed more clonal expansion and lower generation probabilities than non-associated chains that were equally common. Correlated functional status among segregating V segments might reflect linkage disequilibrium, but an unknown experimental factor could not be ruled out. Broadly in line with IMGT annotations, most TCR beta V segments showed up in productive rearrangements about 87% or about 30% of the time in an earlier analysis of several hundred of the donors. Because HLA typing was missing for some donors at each locus, association tests included only the typed subset. Several of the top co-occurrence clusters appeared to be linked to parvovirus B19, influenza, CMV and Epstein-Barr virus, according to a later analysis. Some IMGT-functional V segments, including TRBV6-2 and TRBV6-3, could not be distinguished by the 87-base-pair reads and were therefore excluded. Assigning TCR associations to individual alleles was difficult when HLA alleles, especially DR and DQ, strongly co-occurred. CMV serostatus was the only immune exposure information available for the cohort. Sequencing depth was assumed to be roughly uniform across donors in the presence/absence analyses, though that assumption may not hold. In a later analysis, most CMV-associated TCR beta chains were found to appear HLA-restricted, with HLA associations seemingly driven largely by CMV exposure. A further reported finding was that TCR beta sequences accurately predicted the HLA-A and HLA-B alleles for most subjects in the first cohort. Most TCR sequences were seen in very few donors, while some public TCRs were found in many individuals. The authors suggested that the approach could potentially be extended to other disease states and immunological phenotypes. A cluster of highly shared sequence variants was judged likely to be a technical artifact of the sequencing pipeline. The classifier was reported to diagnose cytomegalovirus status with high specificity and sensitivity in both the original and validation cohorts. An association between a missense DCLRE1C variant and V-gene and J-gene trimming of TCR beta chains was found in a later genetic analysis and replicated in an independent cohort. This cohort had only TCR beta chains sequenced, and the lack of alpha or paired-chain data limited which features could be detected. In a later analysis, the rate of TCR association differed among HLA loci, with DRB1 alleles having the most associated TCRs and HLA-C alleles having the fewest. A total of roughly 160 TCR beta chains were listed by the study as associated with cytomegalovirus. According to a later genetic analysis, donors in an Asian-associated ancestry cluster had fewer N-insertions in productive TCRs than the roughly 660-donor mean. Because counts were too low, seventeen rarely observed V segments, including chromosome 9 orphons, were excluded from the earlier analysis of some 540 of the donors. At a false discovery rate of 0.05, a later analysis linked 15,000 to 20,000 TCR beta sequences to specific HLA alleles. A few of the identified cytomegalovirus-associated TCR beta chains were confirmed in vitro to be specific for cytomegalovirus antigens.

Trimming accounts for 4 bases at V and 3 bases at J, while the number of junction bases matched to no gene is 5. Based on the germline V gene, the CDR1 and CDR2 sequences are SGHRS and YFSETQ. From the cysteine through the phenylalanine, the CDR3 covers 15 amino acids. The entry retains the CDR3 DNA only, 45 bases that are in frame from base 1. The library was built by means of the immunoSEQ multiplex PCR assay. A mixture of 60 forward primers for TCR Vbeta segments and 13 reverse primers for TCR Jbeta segments was used in the multiplex PCR. A multiplex PCR assay on genomic DNA amplified the CDR3 region of rearranged TCR beta genes. Amplified TCR beta libraries were sequenced as 87-base-pair reads on the Illumina HiSeq System. Per the authors' processing: A later analysis counted around 72 million unique TCR beta chains across the 690 or so repertoires, and some 11 million of these chains were shared by at least two donors. Raw reads were error-corrected and collapsed into unique sequences with a nearest-neighbor algorithm that merged closely related sequences to remove PCR and sequencing errors. To assign V, D and J gene segments, CDR3 sequences were aligned to IMGT reference sequences. Each retained sequence needed at least a six-nucleotide match to both a V gene segment and a J gene segment. A rearrangement counted as productive if the CDR3 had no stop codons and remained in frame with V and J, and every other rearrangement counted as non-productive. CDR3 was defined according to IMGT convention as the region running from the second conserved V-encoded cysteine to the conserved J-encoded phenylalanine. In an earlier analysis of more than 550 of the donors, sequences lacking an unambiguous match to a single V gene segment were excluded. In an earlier analysis of roughly 500 of the donors, V segments were called functional above 56.7% productive rearrangements and were called segregating when the between-donor standard deviation exceeded 5%. A statistical classification framework was built to diagnose cytomegalovirus status from the catalog of TCR beta chain sequences. A later analysis assigned V and J genes by comparing TCR nucleotide sequences with IMGT/GENE-DB human TR gene sequences. The TCRdist pipeline was used in a later analysis to assign CDR3 sequences and most-parsimonious VDJ recombination scenarios. A later analysis defined each TCR beta chain by its CDR3 amino acid sequence plus V-gene family, and excluded reads lacking a unique V-gene family. To address suspected cross-contamination and a sequencing artifact, a later analysis removed around 590 highly shared, low-generation-probability nucleotide sequences. For each public chain, a later analysis derived a clonal expansion index from normalized ranks of inferred template counts within each repertoire. Generation probabilities in a later analysis came from a VDJ recombination model fitted to out-of-frame rearrangements, and those results were checked against IGoR. A later analysis scored TCR-TCR, TCR-HLA and TCR-CMV co-occurrence with hypergeometric tests, applying a repertoire-size bias correction to TCR pairs. A later analysis estimated false discovery rates by permuting HLA or CMV assignments 20 times. In a later analysis, co-occurring TCRs were grouped with DBSCAN, and TCRdist sequence similarity was added when clustering was performed within HLA-allele-positive subsets. For co-occurrence clustering, repertoires with fewer than 30,000 or more than 120,000 public chains were excluded, along with 5 or 6 repertoires with anomalous nucleotide sharing. TCRdb re-hosts the immuneACCESS table, in-frame sequences only. Its copies lack some clones; in the studies checked, an unresolved V gene accounts for under half of them, and the cause for the rest is not known. The V and J calls and clone size were taken over from that table, and D and trimming were inferred from the DNA. The data table for this sample lists about 140,000 clones. The ten largest account for 2.2% of the sample.

The cohort comprised approximately 700 healthy bone marrow donors. Cohort members were all nominally healthy when sampled, although unrecorded immune exposures were likely present. The donor was CMV seronegative and was included in the group of a few hundred seronegative cohort members. A peripheral blood sample was provided by each donor, and peripheral blood mononuclear cells were used for TCR beta sequencing. The Qiagen DNeasy Blood Extraction Kit was used to extract genomic DNA from the blood cell samples. Here the chain combines TRBV5-1 and TRBJ2-2, with 8 bases aligning to TRBD1. Material: PBMCs. This sequence originates from a woman younger than 35 in good health and CMV-seronegative. The bases are TGCGCCAGCAGCAAGGAGACAGGGGACACCGGGGAGCTGTTTTTT. The translation is CASSKETGDTGELFF.